This T cell receptor (beta chain) was found in a study of T cells after yellow fever vaccination (dated by TCRdb to 2018 to 2020). Some background on the complete study: Libraries from fractions with low cell numbers were prepared with the SMART-Seq v4 Ultra Low Input RNA kit. To follow T-cell clones before and after both primary and booster YFV17D yellow fever vaccination, bulk TCR alpha and beta repertoires underwent longitudinal sequencing. Two healthy male donors, one aged 18 to 30 and one aged 30 to 40 years, made up the cohort. Blood samples were taken at several timepoints before and after primary and secondary immunization, and bulk PBMC replicates and cell subsets were isolated.

A few counts support this clonotype. No antigen is known for it. No much larger clone exists at a distance of one base, and base qualities are not known. Beyond this particular receptor, the publication reports: Compared with the primary T-cell response, the secondary T-cell response was faster but weaker, reaching its peak on day 5 rather than on day 15. Because the study included only a couple of donors, the extent to which the findings can be generalized is limited. After the booster, most clones that had expanded after primary vaccination were detected again (almost 97% of CD4 and around 88% of CD8), suggesting broad maintenance of memory. Computational filtering was needed because FACS-sorted repertoires could contain abundant contaminating clonotypes from the bulk population. A small fraction of clonotypes appeared in both the CD4 and CD8 compartments, likely as a result of convergent recombination.

TCR cDNA was synthesized by 5'RACE template switching, which introduced a universal primer site and unique molecular identifiers. Priming of cDNA synthesis was performed from both the TCR alpha and TCR beta constant segments. Libraries were amplified in two PCR steps, with sample barcodes and sequencing adapters added in the second step. Sequencing of libraries was performed on Illumina HiSeq 2500 (2x100 bp) or NovaSeq (2x150 bp). On the authors' methods: MIGEC was used to demultiplex reads and collapse the reads into UMI consensus sequences, and MiXCR was used for V(D)J alignment. Vaccine-responding clonotypes were identified with edgeR using replicate PBMC samples, with FDR below 0.01 and a log2 fold change above 5 up to day 15 being required. Bulk clonotypes were assigned CD4 or CD8 identity according to which sequenced CD4 or CD8 repertoire held them at higher abundance. TCRdb redid the processing of the public reads, applying fastp at Q25 and MiXCR, and retained in-frame beta chains. CDR3 protein sequences are deduplicated, and each keeps its most common genes and DNA. For this entry, the V and J calls and clone size follow TCRdb and not the study's own pipeline. For this sample there are about 580,000 distinct CDR3 sequences; about 15% appear just once. Approximately 15% of the sample is taken by the ten largest.

The treatment or condition label for this specimen denotes: live attenuated yellow fever vaccine strain. At each blood-draw timepoint, two biological replicates of bulk PBMCs were obtained. PBMCs were isolated from peripheral blood using a standard Ficoll-Paque protocol. RNA was extracted with TriZol from bulk PBMCs, CD4 and CD8 fractions, and dextramer-positive and dextramer-negative fractions. Specimen: PBMCs, collected about 5 days after the first yellow fever vaccination. The source of this sequence is a young man who received the YFV17D yellow fever vaccine.

DNA sequence: TGCAGTGCTAGATGGGAGCGGGAGCAGTTCTTC. It is translated as CSARWEREQFF. This sequence uses TRBV20-1 and TRBJ2-1; a tentative D call is TRBD2 (5 bases match). The CDR3 goes from the cysteine to the phenylalanine over 11 residues. Of the read, only the CDR3 DNA is kept; its 33 bases are in frame from base 1. The germline V gene (reference sequence) provides CDR1 DFQATT and CDR2 SNEGSKA. The junction carries 9 bases between V and J, which are trimmed by 2 bases and 10 bases respectively.